A selection of T cell receptor beta chains follows, all from one sample in a study of T cell repertoires in aging, cancer and after chemotherapy. TCRdb redid the calling of the multiplex PCR reads with MiXCR, one entry per CDR3 protein. The sample includes about 7,400 distinct CDR3 sequences, 35% to 45% of them seen just once. Specimen: blood. The receptors shown here come from a human donor in good health. CDR3s include the opening cysteine and the closing phenylalanine or tryptophan. Fields, in order: CDR3 length, D gene, J gene, V gene, clone size, CDR3 DNA, CDR3 protein. D genes are given only for firm matches. The size entry is marked missing in some rows and otherwise reads once, few, many or a size class.

length: 13
D: NA
J: TRBJ1-1
V: TRBV27
size: NA
DNA: TGTGCCAGCAGTTTAGTTACCGGCACTGAAGCTTTCTTT
CDR3: CASSLVTGTEAFF

length: 17
D: NA
J: TRBJ2-5
V: TRBV4-1
size: few
DNA: TGCGCCAGCAGCCGCCGGGCGGGACTCGGCCAGGGGGAGACCCAGTACTTC
CDR3: CASSRRAGLGQGETQYF

length: 17
D: TRBD1
J: TRBJ1-5
V: TRBV6-5
size: once
DNA: TGTGCCAGCCGGGGACCACAGGGGCTGAGTTTCAATCAGCCCCAGCATTTT
CDR3: CASRGPQGLSFNQPQHF

length: 17
D: NA
J: TRBJ2-1
V: TRBV6-5
size: NA
DNA: TGTGCCAGCAGTTACCCAAGACCAGGCCGGGGGTACAATGAGCAGTTCTTC
CDR3: CASSYPRPGRGYNEQFF

length: 14
D: TRBD1
J: TRBJ2-7
V: TRBV18
size: NA
DNA: TGTGCCAGCTCACCGAGACAGGGTACCTACGAGCAGTACTTC
CDR3: CASSPRQGTYEQYF

length: 17
D: TRBD2
J: TRBJ2-5
V: TRBV20-1
size: NA
DNA: TGCAGTGCTAGAGATTCAGCGGGGGGGCAGGGGCAAGAGACCCAGTACTTC
CDR3: CSARDSAGGQGQETQYF

length: 16
D: NA
J: TRBJ2-3
V: TRBV4-3
size: NA
DNA: TGCGCCAGCAGCCAAGCCTTCGGACTCCCCACAGATACGCAGTATTTT
CDR3: CASSQAFGLPTDTQYF

length: 13
D: NA
J: TRBJ1-3
V: TRBV6-5
size: NA
DNA: TGTGCCAGCAAACAGATATCTGGAAACACCATATATTTT
CDR3: CASKQISGNTIYF

length: 11
D: NA
J: TRBJ2-3
V: TRBV19
size: NA
DNA: TGTGCCAGTAGTAGTATCCGCACGCAGTATTTT
CDR3: CASSSIRTQYF

length: 13
D: TRBD1
J: TRBJ1-1
V: TRBV12-3/TRBV12-4
size: NA
DNA: TGTGCCAGCAGCGGGACAGCGAACACTGAAGCTTTCTTT
CDR3: CASSGTANTEAFF

length: 15
D: TRBD2
J: TRBJ2-1
V: TRBV6-5
size: NA
DNA: TGTGCCAGCAGCTTACTAGCGGGGGGGCCACATGAGCAGTTCTTC
CDR3: CASSLLAGGPHEQFF

length: 15
D: NA
J: TRBJ2-1
V: TRBV7-2
size: NA
DNA: TGTGCCAGCAGCTTAGTGGGGGGGCTATCGGATGAGCAGTTCTTC
CDR3: CASSLVGGLSDEQFF

length: 13
D: NA
J: TRBJ2-5
V: TRBV6-5
size: NA
DNA: TGTGCCAGCAGGACAGGTTTAGGAGAGACCCAGTACTTC
CDR3: CASRTGLGETQYF

length: 15
D: TRBD1
J: TRBJ1-5
V: TRBV6-1
size: NA
DNA: TGTGCCAGCAGTGTATGGCAGGGGGGCAATCAGCCCCAGCATTTT
CDR3: CASSVWQGGNQPQHF

length: 13
D: NA
J: TRBJ1-2
V: TRBV27
size: NA
DNA: TGTGCCAGCAGTAGGTACGGGAACTATGGCTACACCTTC
CDR3: CASSRYGNYGYTF

length: 16
D: TRBD1
J: TRBJ2-7
V: TRBV27
size: NA
DNA: TGTGCCAGCAGTTTGTCGGGGCAGGGGGTCCCCTACGAGCAGTACTTC
CDR3: CASSLSGQGVPYEQYF

length: 16
D: NA
J: TRBJ2-1
V: TRBV24-1
size: NA
DNA: TGTGCCACCAGTGATACGTCGTCAGCCGCCTACAATGAGCAGTTCTTC
CDR3: CATSDTSSAAYNEQFF

length: 14
D: TRBD2
J: TRBJ2-5
V: TRBV6-5
size: NA
DNA: TGTGCCAGCACCCGGGGGGGGGGGGAAGAGACCCAGTACTTC
CDR3: CASTRGGGEETQYF

length: 13
D: NA
J: TRBJ2-5
V: TRBV20-1
size: once
DNA: TGCAGTGCGACTACTTTGGCCATTGAGACCCAGTACTTC
CDR3: CSATTLAIETQYF

length: 13
D: TRBD1
J: TRBJ2-7
V: TRBV30
size: NA
DNA: TGTGCCTGGGACCGGGACAGGATTTACGAGCAGTACTTC
CDR3: CAWDRDRIYEQYF

length: 16
D: TRBD1
J: TRBJ1-1
V: TRBV12-3/TRBV12-4
size: NA
DNA: TGTGCCAGCAGCCGAAACAGGGGGCTTGGGAACACTGAAGCTTTCTTT
CDR3: CASSRNRGLGNTEAFF

length: 13
D: NA
J: TRBJ2-3
V: TRBV7-2
size: NA
DNA: TGTGCCAGCAGCTTTGCGGGTGGAGATACGCAGTATTTT
CDR3: CASSFAGGDTQYF

length: 17
D: TRBD2
J: TRBJ2-5
V: TRBV6-1
size: NA
DNA: TGTGCCAGCAGTGAAGGGGGTCGAGCGGGGGGAAGTGAGACCCAGTACTTC
CDR3: CASSEGGRAGGSETQYF

length: 14
D: NA
J: TRBJ2-4
V: TRBV6-5
size: NA
DNA: TGTGCCAGCAGCATACAGGTTGGCAAAAACATTCAGTACTTC
CDR3: CASSIQVGKNIQYF

length: 13
D: NA
J: TRBJ2-3
V: TRBV2
size: NA
DNA: TGTGCCAGCAGTCGGGACAGCACAGATACGCAGTATTTT
CDR3: CASSRDSTDTQYF

length: 16
D: NA
J: TRBJ2-7
V: TRBV6-5
size: NA
DNA: TGTGCCAGCAGTTACTCCCTAACGGGACATCGCTACGAGCAGTACTTC
CDR3: CASSYSLTGHRYEQYF

length: 15
D: NA
J: TRBJ2-7
V: TRBV20-1
size: few
DNA: TGCAGTGCTAGAGCACAGGGTCTTCTCGAATACGAGCAGTACTTC
CDR3: CSARAQGLLEYEQYF

length: 16
D: TRBD2
J: TRBJ2-5
V: TRBV4-1
size: NA
DNA: TGCGCCAGCAGCCAAGATAGGGCTAGCGGCCAAGAGACCCAGTACTTC
CDR3: CASSQDRASGQETQYF

length: 18
D: NA
J: TRBJ1-2
V: TRBV19
size: NA
DNA: TGTGCCAGTAGTCCACAAGTGGGCGCCGCTTCCAACCCCTATGGCTACACCTTC
CDR3: CASSPQVGAASNPYGYTF